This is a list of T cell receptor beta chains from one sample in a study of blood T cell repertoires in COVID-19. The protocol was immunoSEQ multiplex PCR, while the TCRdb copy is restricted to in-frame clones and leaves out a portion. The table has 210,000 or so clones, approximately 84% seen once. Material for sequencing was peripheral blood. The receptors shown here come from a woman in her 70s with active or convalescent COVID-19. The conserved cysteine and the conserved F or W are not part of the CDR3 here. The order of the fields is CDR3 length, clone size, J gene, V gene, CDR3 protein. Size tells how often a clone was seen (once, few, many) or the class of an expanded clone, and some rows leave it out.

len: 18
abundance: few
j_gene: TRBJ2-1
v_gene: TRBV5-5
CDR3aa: ASSFRPAGSPMSSYNEQF

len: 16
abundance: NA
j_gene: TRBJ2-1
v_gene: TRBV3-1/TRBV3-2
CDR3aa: ASSGLAGGTVSYNEQF

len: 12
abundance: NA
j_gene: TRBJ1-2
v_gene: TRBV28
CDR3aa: ASSLPRGGYGYT

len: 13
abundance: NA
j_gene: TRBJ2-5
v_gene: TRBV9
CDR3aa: ASSGKGTPQETQY

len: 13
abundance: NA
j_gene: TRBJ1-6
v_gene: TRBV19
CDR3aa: ASTQDTGNNSPLH

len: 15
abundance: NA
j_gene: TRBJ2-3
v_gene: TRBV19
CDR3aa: ASTNLAGLARTDTQY

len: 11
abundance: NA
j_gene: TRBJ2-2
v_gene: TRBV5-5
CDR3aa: ASSWRESGELF

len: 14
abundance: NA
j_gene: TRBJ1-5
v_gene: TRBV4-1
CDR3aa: ASSQIEGGGNQPQH

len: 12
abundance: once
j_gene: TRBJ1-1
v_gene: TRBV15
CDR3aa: ATSRNRGNTEAF

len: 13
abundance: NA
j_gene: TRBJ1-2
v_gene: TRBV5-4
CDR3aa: ASSLNRQANYGYT

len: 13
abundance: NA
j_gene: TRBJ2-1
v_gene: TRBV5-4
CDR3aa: ASSLAGREGNEQF

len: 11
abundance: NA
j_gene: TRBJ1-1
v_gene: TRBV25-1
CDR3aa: ASSSQGTTEAF